This note documents a single TCR beta chain sequence. Authors' processing steps: Nucleated cell counts were estimated from reference gene primer amplification. TCRdb's table, derived via immunoSEQ multiplex PCR, lists solely in-frame clones and lacks some. From that table come the V and J calls and clone size; the DNA was used to work out D and trimming. This table has more than 150,000 clones, more than 75% appearing once. V was clipped by 4 bases and J by 5 bases; unmatched bases: 8. Looked up from germline, CDR1 is SGHVS and CDR2 is FNYEAQ. The CDR3 has 15 amino acids. This sample stems from a study of blood T cell repertoires in COVID-19. Study-level background: Sample material is recorded as cDNA or gDNA derived from T cells, B-cell-depleted T cells, or PBMCs.

It was during active infection that Seattle patients were enrolled and then longitudinally followed. This clonotype was sampled from a woman in her seventies with COVID-19, enrolled during active disease. Material for sequencing was peripheral blood. The chain has TRBV7-6 and TRBJ2-4; 7 nucleotides agree with TRBD1. The CDR3 is CASSSSGTDQNIQYF. CDR3 DNA: TGTGCCAGCAGCTCGTCCGGGACAGACCAAAACATTCAGTACTTC.